This TCR beta chain derives from a study of response to subunit inactivated influenza vaccine. V lost 6 bases to trimming and J lost 6 bases; unmatched junction nucleotides: 8. The CDR3 covers 14 residues. Germline loops: CDR1 DFQATT, CDR2 SNEGSKA (reference sequence). MiXCR, run by TCRdb on the RT-PCR reads, gives a single entry per CDR3 protein. Among 400,000 to 550,000 distinct CDR3 sequences, 25% were seen once, and the ten largest hold approximately 2%. The input for sequencing was CD4+ T cells sorted from PBMCs, taken around 5 days after vaccination. The receptor's source is a man aged 45-65 years who received an inactivated influenza vaccine. The rearrangement joins TRBV20-1 to TRBJ2-3, with TRBD2 matching 11 bases. CDR3 sequence reads: CSAPSGGPADTQYF. Here the CDR3 DNA reads TGCAGTGCCCCTAGCGGGGGGCCGGCGGATACGCAGTATTTT.